This TCR beta chain was sequenced during a study of T cell changes during pregnancy in multiple sclerosis. This clone appeared a single time. The CDR3 has 16 residues. The germline V gene encodes CDR1 KGHSH and CDR2 LQKENI. V lost 6 bases and J 6 bases, leaving 20 bases between the germline ends. Clones were read by immunoSEQ multiplex PCR, and TCRdb kept only the in-frame ones, dropping some. Here the sample spans about 54,000 clones, 85% to 90% being singletons. The genes are TRBV18 and TRBJ1-4; the D is unclear. This clonotype was sampled from a female donor with multiple sclerosis, enrolled in a pregnancy study. The sequencing here drew on CD4+ T cells from peripheral blood mononuclear cells, taken in the first trimester of pregnancy. CDR3 sequence (DNA): TGTGCCAGCTCCCCGCTAAGGCGGGAGATCGATGAAAAACTGTTTTTT. Its protein product is CASSPLRREIDEKLFF.